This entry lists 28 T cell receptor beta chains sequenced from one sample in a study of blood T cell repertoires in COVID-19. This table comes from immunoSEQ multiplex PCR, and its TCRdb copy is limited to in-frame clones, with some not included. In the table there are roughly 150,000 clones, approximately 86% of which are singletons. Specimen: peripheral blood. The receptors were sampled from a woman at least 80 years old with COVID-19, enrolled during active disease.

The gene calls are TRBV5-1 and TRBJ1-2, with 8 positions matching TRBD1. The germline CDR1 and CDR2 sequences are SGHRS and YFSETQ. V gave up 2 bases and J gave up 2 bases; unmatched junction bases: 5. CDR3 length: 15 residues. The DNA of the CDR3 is TGCGCCAGCAGCTTACAGGGGGAATCCAACTATGGCTACACCTTC. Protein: CASSLQGESNYGYTF.

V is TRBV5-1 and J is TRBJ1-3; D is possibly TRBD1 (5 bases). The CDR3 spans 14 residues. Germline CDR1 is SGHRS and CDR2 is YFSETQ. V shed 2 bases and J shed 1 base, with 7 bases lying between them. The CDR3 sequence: CASSFPGSGNTIYF. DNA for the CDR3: TGCGCCAGCAGCTTCCCAGGGTCTGGAAACACCATATATTTT.

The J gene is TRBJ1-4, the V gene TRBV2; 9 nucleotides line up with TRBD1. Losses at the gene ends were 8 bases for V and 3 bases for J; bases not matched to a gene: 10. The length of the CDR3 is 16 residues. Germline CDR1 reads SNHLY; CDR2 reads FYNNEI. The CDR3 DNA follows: TGTGCCAGCTTGATGGACAGGGGTATTGCTAATGAAAAACTGTTTTTT. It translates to CASLMDRGIANEKLFF.

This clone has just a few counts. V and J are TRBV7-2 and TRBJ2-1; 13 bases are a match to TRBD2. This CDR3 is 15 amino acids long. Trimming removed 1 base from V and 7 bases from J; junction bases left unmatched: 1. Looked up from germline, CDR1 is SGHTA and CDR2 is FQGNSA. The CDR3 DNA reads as TGTGCCAGCAGCTTAGTGGGACTAGCGGGGAATGAGCAGTTCTTC. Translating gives CASSLVGLAGNEQFF. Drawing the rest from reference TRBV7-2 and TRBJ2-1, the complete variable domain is GAGVSQSPSNKVTEKGKDVELRCDPISGHTALYWYRQSLGQGLEFLIYFQGNSAPDKSGLPSDRFSAERTGGSVSTLTIQRTQQEDSAVYLCASSLVGLAGNEQFFGPGTRLTVL.

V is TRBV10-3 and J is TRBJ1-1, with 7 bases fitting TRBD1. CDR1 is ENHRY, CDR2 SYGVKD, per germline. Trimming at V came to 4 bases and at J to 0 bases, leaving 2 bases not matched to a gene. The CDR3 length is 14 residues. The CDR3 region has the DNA TGTGCCATCAGTGGAACAGGGGTGAACACTGAAGCTTTCTTT. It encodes CAISGTGVNTEAFF.

The CDR3 DNA reads as TGTGCCAGCAGCCCCAAGCCTAACTATGGCTACACCTTC. Protein: CASSPKPNYGYTF. V is TRBV7-9 and J is TRBJ1-2; the D is unclear. The CDR3 contains 13 residues. Trimming removed 5 bases from V and 0 bases from J, with 7 bases in between. Looked up from germline, CDR1 is SEHNR and CDR2 is FQNEAQ (reference sequence).

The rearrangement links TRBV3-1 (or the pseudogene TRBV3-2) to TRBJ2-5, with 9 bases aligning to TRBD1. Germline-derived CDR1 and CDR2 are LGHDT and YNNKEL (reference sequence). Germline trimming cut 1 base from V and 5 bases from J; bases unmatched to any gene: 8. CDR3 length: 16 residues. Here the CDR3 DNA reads TGTGCCAGCAGCCAAGTTCGGGACAGGGCAGATGAGACCCAGTACTTC. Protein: CASSQVRDRADETQYF.

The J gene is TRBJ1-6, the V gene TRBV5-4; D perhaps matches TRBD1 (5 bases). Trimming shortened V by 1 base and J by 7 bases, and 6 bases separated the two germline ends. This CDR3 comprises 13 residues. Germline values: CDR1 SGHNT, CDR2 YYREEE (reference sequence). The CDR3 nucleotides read TGTGCCAGCAGCTTGAAGGGGAATTCACCCCTCCACTTT. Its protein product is CASSLKGNSPLHF.

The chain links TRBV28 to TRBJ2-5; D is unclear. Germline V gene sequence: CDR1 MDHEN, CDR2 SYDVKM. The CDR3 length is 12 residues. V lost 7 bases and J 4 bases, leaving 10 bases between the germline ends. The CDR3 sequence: CASTTPPETQYF. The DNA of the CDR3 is TGTGCCAGCACTACCCCCCCAGAGACCCAGTACTTC. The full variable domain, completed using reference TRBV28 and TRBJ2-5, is DVKVTQSSRYLVKRTGEKVFLECVQDMDHENMFWYRQDPGLGLRLIYFSYDVKMKEKGDIPEGYSVSREKKERFSLILESASTNQTSMYLCASTTPPETQYFGPGTRLLVL.

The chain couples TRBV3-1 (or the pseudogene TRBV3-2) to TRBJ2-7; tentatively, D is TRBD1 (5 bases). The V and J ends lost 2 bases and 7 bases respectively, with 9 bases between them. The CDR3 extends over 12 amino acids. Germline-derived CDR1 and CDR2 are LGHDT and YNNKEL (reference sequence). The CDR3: CASSQQGGEQYF. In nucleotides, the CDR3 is TGTGCCAGCAGCCAACAGGGTGGAGAGCAGTACTTC.

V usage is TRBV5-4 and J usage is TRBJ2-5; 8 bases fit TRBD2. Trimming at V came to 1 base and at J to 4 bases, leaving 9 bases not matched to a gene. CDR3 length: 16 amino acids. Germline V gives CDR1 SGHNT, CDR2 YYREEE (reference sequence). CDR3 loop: CASSLPSGPRGETQYF. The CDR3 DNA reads TGTGCCAGCAGCTTGCCTAGCGGGCCCCGTGGAGAGACCCAGTACTTC.

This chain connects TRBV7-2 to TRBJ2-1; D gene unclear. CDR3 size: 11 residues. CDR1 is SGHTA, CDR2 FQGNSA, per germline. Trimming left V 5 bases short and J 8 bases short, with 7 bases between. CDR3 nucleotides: TGTGCCAGCAGCCCGCAGTATGAGCAGTTCTTC. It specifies CASSPQYEQFF.

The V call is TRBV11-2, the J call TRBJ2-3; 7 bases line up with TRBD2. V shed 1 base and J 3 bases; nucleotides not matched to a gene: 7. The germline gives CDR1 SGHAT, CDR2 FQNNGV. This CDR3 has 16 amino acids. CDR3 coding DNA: TGTGCCAGCAGCTTAGGATCGCGGGAGTGGACAGATACGCAGTATTTT. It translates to CASSLGSREWTDTQYF.

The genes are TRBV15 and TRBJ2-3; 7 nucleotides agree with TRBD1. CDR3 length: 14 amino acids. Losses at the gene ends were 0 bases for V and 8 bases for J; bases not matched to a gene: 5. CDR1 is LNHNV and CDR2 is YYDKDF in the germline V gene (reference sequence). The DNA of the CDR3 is TGTGCCACCAGCAGAGATAAAGGGGGCGGTACGCAGTATTTT. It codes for CATSRDKGGGTQYF.

The CDR3 region has the DNA TGTGCCAGCAAGGAGGACAGGGGGAGTGGGGGGAACACTGAAGCTTTCTTT. As protein: CASKEDRGSGGNTEAFF. The chain links TRBV28 to TRBJ1-1; 10 bases are shared with TRBD1. Germline assignment: CDR1 MDHEN and CDR2 SYDVKM. The CDR3 runs 17 residues. Germline trimming cut 7 bases from V and 1 base from J; bases unmatched to any gene: 12.

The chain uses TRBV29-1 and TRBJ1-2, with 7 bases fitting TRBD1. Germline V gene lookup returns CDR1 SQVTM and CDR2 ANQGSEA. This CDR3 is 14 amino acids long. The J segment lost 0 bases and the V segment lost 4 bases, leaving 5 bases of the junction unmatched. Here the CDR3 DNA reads TGCAGCGTTGGCGGGACAGATTCTAACTATGGCTACACCTTC. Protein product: CSVGGTDSNYGYTF.

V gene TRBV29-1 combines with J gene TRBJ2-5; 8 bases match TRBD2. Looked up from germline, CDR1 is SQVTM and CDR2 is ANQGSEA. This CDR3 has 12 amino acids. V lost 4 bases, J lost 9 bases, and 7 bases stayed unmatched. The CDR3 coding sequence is TGCAGCGTTGTCCGGGCCGGGGGGGCCCAGTACTTC. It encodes CSVVRAGGAQYF.

This chain's CDR3 is CASSSNVRQYF. CDR3 DNA: TGTGCCAGCAGTTCTAACGTTCGGCAGTACTTC. The gene calls are TRBV7-8 and TRBJ2-7; D is uncertain. V dropped 6 bases and J dropped 9 bases, with 12 bases sitting between them. This CDR3 has 11 amino acids. Germline CDR1 and CDR2: SGHVS and FQNEAQ.

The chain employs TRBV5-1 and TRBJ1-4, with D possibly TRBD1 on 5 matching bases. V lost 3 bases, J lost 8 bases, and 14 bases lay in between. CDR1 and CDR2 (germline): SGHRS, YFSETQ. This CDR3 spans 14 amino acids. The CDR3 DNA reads TGCGCCAGCAGCTCGGGGGAAGCATACGAAAAACTGTTTTTT. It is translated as CASSSGEAYEKLFF.

Here the CDR3 reads CASSLPGGGSEAFF. The CDR3 nucleotides are TGCGCCAGCAGCTTGCCAGGGGGCGGCTCTGAAGCTTTCTTT. The V gene is TRBV5-1, the J gene TRBJ1-1; 8 positions match TRBD1. The V gene end was trimmed by 1 base and the J gene end by 6 bases; junction bases not matched to a gene: 5. Per the germline V gene, CDR1 is SGHRS and CDR2 is YFSETQ. The CDR3 is 14 amino acids.

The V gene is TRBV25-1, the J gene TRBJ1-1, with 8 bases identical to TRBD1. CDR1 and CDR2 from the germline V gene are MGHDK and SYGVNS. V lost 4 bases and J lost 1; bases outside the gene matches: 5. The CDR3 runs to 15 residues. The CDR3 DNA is TGTGCCAGCAGTGCGGCAGGGGGCTGGAACACTGAAGCTTTCTTT. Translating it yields CASSAAGGWNTEAFF.

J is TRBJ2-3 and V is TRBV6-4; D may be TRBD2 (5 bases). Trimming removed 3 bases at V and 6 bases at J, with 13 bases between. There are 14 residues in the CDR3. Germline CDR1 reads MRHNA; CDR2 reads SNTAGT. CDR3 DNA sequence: TGTGCCAGCAGTGAACGACCGGGCGGGGATACGCAGTATTTT. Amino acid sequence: CASSERPGGDTQYF.

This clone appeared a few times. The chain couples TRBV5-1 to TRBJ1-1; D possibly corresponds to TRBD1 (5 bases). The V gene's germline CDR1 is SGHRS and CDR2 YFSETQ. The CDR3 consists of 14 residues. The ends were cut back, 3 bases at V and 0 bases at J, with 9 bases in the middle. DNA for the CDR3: TGCGCCAGCAGCTGGCAGGACATGAACACTGAAGCTTTCTTT. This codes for CASSWQDMNTEAFF. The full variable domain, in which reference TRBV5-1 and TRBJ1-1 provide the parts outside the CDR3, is KAGVTQTPRYLIKTRGQQVTLSCSPISGHRSVSWYQQTPGQGLQFLFEYFSETQRNKGNFPGRFSGRQFSNSRSEMNVSTLELGDSALYLCASSWQDMNTEAFFGQGTRLTVV.

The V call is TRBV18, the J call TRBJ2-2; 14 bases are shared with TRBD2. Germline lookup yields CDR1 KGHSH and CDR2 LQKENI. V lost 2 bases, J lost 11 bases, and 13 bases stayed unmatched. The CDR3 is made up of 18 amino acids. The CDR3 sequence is CASSPRNTGTSGGPELFF. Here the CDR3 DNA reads TGTGCCAGCTCACCAAGGAACACCGGGACTAGCGGGGGACCAGAGCTGTTTTTT.

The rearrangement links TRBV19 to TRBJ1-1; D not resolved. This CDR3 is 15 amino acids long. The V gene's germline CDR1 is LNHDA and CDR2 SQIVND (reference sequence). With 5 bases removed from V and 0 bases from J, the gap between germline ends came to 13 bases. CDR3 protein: CASSLGLIMNTEAFF. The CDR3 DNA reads TGTGCCAGTAGTTTAGGACTGATCATGAACACTGAAGCTTTCTTT.

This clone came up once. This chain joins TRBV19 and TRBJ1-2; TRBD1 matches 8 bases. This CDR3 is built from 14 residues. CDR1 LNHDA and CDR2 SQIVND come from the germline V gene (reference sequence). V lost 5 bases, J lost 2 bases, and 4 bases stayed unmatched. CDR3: CASSQGAVNYGYTF. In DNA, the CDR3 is TGTGCCAGTAGTCAGGGGGCGGTCAACTATGGCTACACCTTC.

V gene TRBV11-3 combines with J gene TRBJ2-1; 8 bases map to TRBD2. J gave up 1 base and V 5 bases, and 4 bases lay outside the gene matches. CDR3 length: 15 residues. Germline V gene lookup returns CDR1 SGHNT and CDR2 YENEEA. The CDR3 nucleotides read TGTGCCAGCAGCCCGGGGGGGTGGTCCTACAATGAGCAGTTCTTC. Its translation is CASSPGGWSYNEQFF.

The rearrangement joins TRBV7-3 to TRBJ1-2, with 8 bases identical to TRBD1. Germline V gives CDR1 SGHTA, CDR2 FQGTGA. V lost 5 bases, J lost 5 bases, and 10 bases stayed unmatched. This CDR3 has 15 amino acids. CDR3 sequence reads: CASSPETGGRYGYTF. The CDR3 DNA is TGTGCCAGCAGCCCTGAAACAGGGGGTCGGTATGGCTACACCTTC.